This T cell receptor beta chain came from a study of cytotoxic CD8 clonotypes in ibrutinib-treated CLL. TCR beta libraries used about 2.1 micrograms of DNA from cryopreserved PBMCs. Target depth was 1 in 200,000 to 1 in 1 million T cells, about 10x per clonotype. Clones were sequenced by immunoSEQ multiplex PCR, and TCRdb holds only the in-frame ones, with some missing. This table holds 250,000 to 350,000 clones, roughly three quarters found once. Germline lookup yields CDR1 SGHVS and CDR2 FNYEAQ. After removal of 8 bases from V and 6 bases from J, the junction contained 2 bases not matched to a gene. This CDR3 comprises 11 residues. Study observations and caveats: Public clonotypes proved infrequent, and on treatment they shrank or remained steady.

A note on this clone: The antigen is unknown.

This sequence joins TRBV7-6 and TRBJ2-5, with TRBD1 identical over 8 bases. The source is a human donor with chronic lymphocytic leukemia. The sample was PBMCs, taken at disease progression, from a patient treated with ibrutinib. DNA for the CDR3: TGTGCCAGCGGGACAGGACAGACCCAGTACTTC. Translated: CASGTGQTQYF.